This is a list of T cell receptor beta chains from one sample in a study of T-cell memory formation after mild COVID-19. TCRdb re-derived calls from the 5' RACE reads in MiXCR, one entry per CDR3 protein. The table has tens of thousands of distinct CDR3 sequences, less than 15% seen once. The source material was PBMCs or a T cell subset sorted from them (not recorded which). The receptors derive from a man younger than 30 who had mild COVID-19 (a few samples of this study predate the infection). Cell type and time point are not known. CDR3s include the opening cysteine and the closing phenylalanine or tryptophan. The order of the fields is CDR3 DNA, CDR3 protein, CDR3 length, D gene, clone size, V gene, J gene. The D gene is left open where the match is weak. Expanded clones get a size class; other rows say once, few or many, or leave the size out.

TGTGCCAGCAGCTTAGTTCCCTACAATGAGCAGTTCTTC	CASSLVPYNEQFF	13	NA	few	TRBV7-2	TRBJ2-1
TGTGCCAGCGGGGAGCGGGGGGGCAGAGAGACCCAGTACTTC	CASGERGGRETQYF	14	TRBD2	NA	TRBV7-2	TRBJ2-5
TGTGCCAGCGGGTCAGGGGTCTACCAAGAGACCCAGTACTTC	CASGSGVYQETQYF	14	NA	NA	TRBV2	TRBJ2-5
TGTGCCAGCAGCTTGTCGCAAGGGGGCGGGTACAATGAGCAGTTCTTC	CASSLSQGGGYNEQFF	16	TRBD1	many	TRBV11-2	TRBJ2-1
TGCAGTGCTAGAGGGCCGGGACTAGCGGGGCTAAATGAGCAGTTCTTC	CSARGPGLAGLNEQFF	16	TRBD2	NA	TRBV20-1	TRBJ2-1
TGTGCCAGCAGCCCCACGGGGGCTTATAGCAATCAGCCCCAGCATTTT	CASSPTGAYSNQPQHF	16	NA	few	TRBV7-9	TRBJ1-5
TGTGCCAGCAGTTCTGCCCCTACAGGGAACAATCAGCCCCAGCATTTT	CASSSAPTGNNQPQHF	16	NA	few	TRBV28	TRBJ1-5
TGCGCCAGCAGCCAAGTATCTATATCTGGGGCCAACGTCCTGACTTTC	CASSQVSISGANVLTF	16	NA	many	TRBV4-3	TRBJ2-6
TGCGCCAGCAGCCAAGATAATGGAAGCAATCAGCCCCAGCATTTT	CASSQDNGSNQPQHF	15	NA	few	TRBV4-1	TRBJ1-5
TGTGCCAGCAGCGAATCCGCCTACACCGGGGAGCTGTTTTTT	CASSESAYTGELFF	14	NA	NA	TRBV6-2/TRBV6-3	TRBJ2-2
TGTGCCAGCAGTGAAGGGACTAGTAGGCGCACAGATACGCAGTATTTT	CASSEGTSRRTDTQYF	16	TRBD2	NA	TRBV2	TRBJ2-3
TGCGCCAGCAGTGCCACACTGGACCTAAACACCGGGGAGCTGTTTTTT	CASSATLDLNTGELFF	16	NA	many	TRBV10-1	TRBJ2-2
TGTGCCAGCAGCCCCGGGATCCAAGGGACCCAGTACTTC	CASSPGIQGTQYF	13	NA	NA	TRBV7-9	TRBJ2-5
TGTGCCAGCAGCTCTCCGATTCAGGGTTATGGCTACACCTTC	CASSSPIQGYGYTF	14	NA	few	TRBV7-9	TRBJ1-2
TGCAGTGCTTCCGGGACACCCGCTGGGAATGAAAAACTGTTTTTT	CSASGTPAGNEKLFF	15	NA	few	TRBV20-1	TRBJ1-4
TGTGCCAGCAGCTCGGGACTAGCGGGGTCGGGTGAGCAGTTCTTC	CASSSGLAGSGEQFF	15	TRBD2	NA	TRBV4-2	TRBJ2-1
TGTGCCAGCAGTTACGGCCAGGGCCCATCATACGAGCAGTACTTC	CASSYGQGPSYEQYF	15	NA	few	TRBV6-5	TRBJ2-7
TGTGCCACCAGCAGAGAGAATCTGAACACTGAAGCTTTCTTT	CATSRENLNTEAFF	14	NA	few	TRBV15	TRBJ1-1
TGCAGCGTCGTCCAAGGAAGCTCCTACAATGAGCAGTTCTTC	CSVVQGSSYNEQFF	14	NA	NA	TRBV29-1	TRBJ2-1
TGTGCCAGCAGTCGCGTCTCCCGGGTGGTAGATACGCAGTATTTT	CASSRVSRVVDTQYF	15	NA	NA	TRBV28	TRBJ2-3
TGTGCCAGCAGCCAACAGGGGACAGGCTACGAGCAGTACTTC	CASSQQGTGYEQYF	14	TRBD1	many	TRBV4-2	TRBJ2-7
TGTGCCAGCATCAAGTCTGCGCGGGAGACCCAGTACTTC	CASIKSARETQYF	13	NA	NA	TRBV6-5	TRBJ2-5
TGTGCCAGCAGACTCCCGGGACAGGGTAGCACCGGGGAGCTGTTTTTT	CASRLPGQGSTGELFF	16	TRBD1	few	TRBV6-6	TRBJ2-2
TGTGCCAGCAGTTTTTGGCAGGGGGCATCGGGAAACACCATATATTTT	CASSFWQGASGNTIYF	16	TRBD1	few	TRBV12-3/TRBV12-4	TRBJ1-3
TGTGCCAGCAGTCCAAGGGCGGGGCTAGCGGACTCCTACGAGCAGTACTTC	CASSPRAGLADSYEQYF	17	TRBD2	NA	TRBV12-3/TRBV12-4	TRBJ2-7